Following are 30 T cell receptor beta chains from one sample sequenced in a study of beta chain features in type 1 diabetes. Every bit of the isolated RNA underwent reverse transcription, so sequencing read expressed TCRB transcripts. Measured with immunoSEQ multiplex PCR; TCRdb has only the in-frame clones, and not every one. The table lists under 950,000 clones, roughly 15% of them singletons. Specimen: naive CD4+ T cells from blood. These receptors were obtained from a woman aged 18-29 years in good health.

The V and J genes are TRBV4-3 and TRBJ2-1; 8 bases align to TRBD1. V dropped 1 base and J dropped 13; count of bases not matched to a gene: 3. CDR1 LGHNA and CDR2 YSLEER come from the germline V gene. This CDR3 is 12 amino acids long. In nucleotides, the CDR3 is TGCGCCAGCAGCCAAGGGGGACAGGCTCAGTTCTTC. Amino acid sequence: CASSQGGQAQFF.

The rearrangement joins TRBV7-3 to TRBJ2-7; 8 nucleotides align to TRBD2. The junction had 6 bases not matched to a gene; V was cut back by 2 bases and J by 3 bases. In germline, CDR1 is SGHTA, CDR2 FQGTGA. The CDR3 has 15 residues. CDR3 coding DNA: TGTGCCAGCAGCTTAGCGAGCGGGAGTAACTACGAGCAGTACTTC. Translated, it gives CASSLASGSNYEQYF.

The chain carries TRBV21-1 and TRBJ2-7; TRBD1 was called by the table and not checked on the DNA. TRBV21-1 is given as a pseudogene. CDR3 length: 15 residues. The CDR3 loop is CASRRTGHRSYEQYF. CDR3 DNA: TGTGCCAGCAGGCGGACAGGCCACAGATCCTACGAGCAGTACTTC.

A note on this clone: The same CDR3 also results from other DNA sequences found in this sample. CDR3 nucleotide sequence: TGTGCCAGCAGCTCGAATAACCAGCCCCAGCATTTT. Protein: CASSSNNQPQHF. The chain joins TRBV7-2 to TRBJ1-5; D gene uncertain. V lost 4 bases and J lost 7, with 8 bases in between. This CDR3 has 12 amino acids. Germline CDR1 and CDR2: SGHTA and FQGNSA.

The V gene is TRBV6-6, the J gene TRBJ1-1, with a weak D call TRBD1 (6 bases). Germline loops: CDR1 MNHNY, CDR2 SVGAGI (reference sequence). CDR3 length equals 13 residues. The germline V and J ends were trimmed by 8 bases and 0 bases, with 10 bases remaining between them. CDR3 in amino acids: CASGDRMNTEAFF. CDR3 in DNA: TGTGCCAGCGGAGACAGGATGAACACTGAAGCTTTCTTT.

Note on this clone: The same CDR3 also results from other DNA sequences found in this sample. V usage is TRBV18 and J usage is TRBJ2-7; TRBD2 aligns across 7 bases. Germline V CDR1 and CDR2: KGHSH, LQKENI. With 6 bases clipped from V and 2 bases from J, the junction kept 4 bases outside the gene matches. This CDR3 spans 13 amino acids. The CDR3 bases are TGTGCCAGCTCTCCCGGGACTACCTACGAGCAGTACTTC. Protein sequence: CASSPGTTYEQYF.

This clone was picked up a small number of times. This rearrangement joins TRBV18 to TRBJ1-1, with 8 bases fitting TRBD1. Germline V lookup: CDR1 KGHSH, CDR2 LQKENI. This CDR3 has 15 amino acids. V lost 6 bases and J lost 5; bases outside the gene matches: 11. DNA of the CDR3: TGTGCCAGCTCGCCCTCAGGGGGCTCTAGGACTGAAGCTTTCTTT. Residues: CASSPSGGSRTEAFF.

This clone was recorded a few times. The J gene is TRBJ2-1, the V gene TRBV5-1; D might be TRBD1 (6 bases). V shed 0 bases and J shed 0 bases, with 16 bases lying between them. Germline V gives CDR1 SGHRS, CDR2 YFSETQ. This CDR3 has 18 residues. CDR3 loop: CASSLDRVLLSSYNEQFF. The CDR3 coding sequence is TGCGCCAGCAGCTTGGACAGGGTCCTCCTGAGCTCCTACAATGAGCAGTTCTTC.

The rearrangement joins TRBV4-3 to TRBJ2-3, with 10 bases fitting TRBD1. The V and J ends lost 2 bases and 3 bases, in that order; junction bases with no gene match: 5. This CDR3 is built from 16 residues. Germline lookup yields CDR1 LGHNA and CDR2 YSLEER. The CDR3 loop is CASSQRDRGRTDTQYF. In nucleotides, the CDR3 is TGCGCCAGCAGCCAACGCGACAGGGGGCGGACAGATACGCAGTATTTT.

This clone turned up a few times. The CDR3 nucleotides are TGTGCCAGCAGCTTAGTGGACAGGTTGGACATTCAGTACTTC. Translated, it gives CASSLVDRLDIQYF. This chain connects TRBV7-2 to TRBJ2-4, with TRBD1 identical over 7 bases. Germline-derived CDR1 and CDR2 are SGHTA and FQGNSA. Trimming took 1 base from V and 8 from J; bases not matched to a gene: 5. The CDR3 is 14 residues long.

This clone has more than one count but fewer than ten. The V call is TRBV18, the J call TRBJ2-7; 9 bases match TRBD2. Germline CDR1 reads KGHSH; CDR2 reads LQKENI. The CDR3 loop spans 17 amino acids. V dropped 3 bases and J dropped 0; count of bases not matched to a gene: 9. CDR3 loop: CASSPQGIAGVSYEQYF. As DNA, the CDR3 is TGTGCCAGCTCACCGCAGGGCATAGCGGGGGTCTCCTACGAGCAGTACTTC.

V and J are TRBV10-3 and TRBJ2-2; 8 bases line up with TRBD2. Germline CDR1 reads ENHRY; CDR2 reads SYGVKD. The CDR3 length is 17 residues. The V gene end was trimmed by 6 bases and the J gene end by 6 bases; junction bases not matched to a gene: 15. CDR3 amino acids: CAISSIRGTSGPGELFF. In DNA, the CDR3 is TGTGCCATCAGCTCCATCCGCGGGACTAGTGGTCCCGGGGAGCTGTTTTTT.

The chain couples TRBV28 to TRBJ2-1, with 8 bases that match TRBD1. Germline assignment: CDR1 MDHEN and CDR2 SYDVKM. V lost 5 bases to trimming and J lost 0 bases; unmatched junction nucleotides: 3. The CDR3 has 15 residues. The CDR3 loop reads CASSRQGSSYNEQFF. The CDR3 region has the DNA TGTGCCAGCAGTCGACAGGGGAGCTCCTACAATGAGCAGTTCTTC.

The V call is TRBV11-2, the J call TRBJ2-3; TRBD2 matches 10 bases. The CDR3 is 16 amino acids. V lost 5 bases and J lost 3; bases outside the gene matches: 8. CDR1 SGHAT and CDR2 FQNNGV come from the germline V gene. The CDR3 region is CASSAGTSALTDTQYF. The CDR3, as DNA: TGTGCCAGCAGCGCCGGGACTAGCGCCTTGACAGATACGCAGTATTTT.

The chain combines TRBV7-6 with TRBJ1-1, with D unclear. The V gene's germline CDR1 is SGHVS and CDR2 FNYEAQ. Trimming took off 3 bases at V and 0 bases at J, with 8 bases between the two ends. CDR3 size: 14 residues. The CDR3 region is CASSLGGMNTEAFF. The CDR3, as DNA: TGTGCCAGCAGCTTGGGCGGGATGAACACTGAAGCTTTCTTT.

This chain uses TRBV25-1 with TRBJ1-3, with D possibly matching TRBD1 (6 bases). The V and J ends lost 4 bases and 3 bases respectively, with 13 bases between them. CDR3 size: 15 residues. The germline V gene has CDR1 MGHDK and CDR2 SYGVNS. The CDR3 DNA reads TGTGCCAGCAGTGCTCCAGGGGTTAGTGGAAACACCATATATTTT. Its protein product is CASSAPGVSGNTIYF.

This clone was detected only a few times. The sample carries other DNA sequences with the same CDR3. The V and J genes are TRBV7-2 and TRBJ2-7; 8 nucleotides align to TRBD2. The CDR3 extends over 15 amino acids. With 1 base clipped from V and 2 bases from J, the junction kept 4 bases outside the gene matches. The V gene's germline CDR1 is SGHTA and CDR2 FQGNSA. The CDR3 coding sequence is TGTGCCAGCAGCTTAGTTCTAGCGGGTACCTACGAGCAGTACTTC. Translation gives CASSLVLAGTYEQYF.

The rearrangement links TRBV6-5 to TRBJ2-6; possibly TRBD1 for D (5 bases). Trimming left V 8 bases short and J 0 bases short, with 11 bases between. Germline V CDR1 and CDR2: MNHEY, SVGAGI. The CDR3 is 15 residues long. CDR3 coding DNA: TGTGCCAGCGGCTACAGGACCTCTGGGGCCAACGTCCTGACTTTC. Amino acid sequence: CASGYRTSGANVLTF.

The rearrangement joins TRBV5-6 to TRBJ1-2; D perhaps matches TRBD1 (5 bases). CDR1 and CDR2 from the germline V gene are SGHDT and YYEEEE. Trimming stripped 5 bases from V and 3 bases from J, with 11 bases between. CDR3 size: 13 residues. Here the CDR3 reads CASSLDRYYGYTF. DNA of the CDR3: TGTGCCAGCAGTCTTGACAGATACTATGGCTACACCTTC.

This clone was seen a few times. The rearrangement links TRBV29-1 to TRBJ2-5; D not resolved. CDR1 and CDR2 (germline): SQVTM, ANQGSEA. The CDR3 loop spans 12 amino acids. V was pared by 3 bases and J by 4 bases, with 9 bases between. The CDR3 DNA reads as TGCAGCGTTGACCCTATTTTAGAGACCCAGTACTTC. It codes for CSVDPILETQYF.

This clone has more than one count but fewer than ten. This chain uses TRBV29-1 with TRBJ1-2, with D possibly TRBD1 on 5 matching bases. Trimming removed 7 bases from V and 6 bases from J, with 21 bases in between. CDR3 length equals 14 residues. Germline V gene sequence: CDR1 SQVTM, CDR2 ANQGSEA. CDR3 protein: CSASIPTRDDGYTF. The CDR3 nucleotides read TGCAGCGCCTCGATCCCAACAAGGGACGATGGCTACACCTTC.

The chain recombines TRBV5-5 with TRBJ2-5, with D hard to call. Trimming left V 0 bases short and J 3 bases short, with 6 bases between. This CDR3 region has 13 residues. The germline V gene has CDR1 SGHKS and CDR2 YYEKEE (reference sequence). CDR3 protein: CASSLVRKETQYF. The CDR3 coding sequence is TGTGCCAGCAGCTTGGTACGGAAAGAGACCCAGTACTTC. Complete variable domain (other parts from reference TRBV5-5 and TRBJ2-5): DAGVTQSPTHLIKTRGQQVTLRCSPISGHKSVSWYQQVLGQGPQFIFQYYEKEERGRGNFPDRFSARQFPNYSSELNVNALLLGDSALYLCASSLVRKETQYFGPGTRLLVL.

This clone was detected a few times. The chain carries TRBV5-1 and TRBJ2-7; D is undetermined. The end of the DNA fits TRBJ2-5 better, so the J call may be wrong. CDR3 length: 13 residues. The germline gives CDR1 SGHRS, CDR2 YFSETQ. This chain's CDR3 is CASSFQYQETQYF. CDR3 nucleotides: TGCGCCAGCAGCTTCCAGTACCAAGAGACCCAGTACTTC.

The V and J genes are TRBV11-3 and TRBJ2-1, with D perhaps TRBD1 or TRBD2 (5 bases each). Germline V CDR1 and CDR2: SGHNT, YENEEA. This CDR3 has 14 amino acids. Trimming stripped 5 bases from V and 9 bases from J, with 17 bases between. Written as DNA, the CDR3 is TGTGCCAGCAGCACTAACACGGGGCTCCGTGAGCAGTTCTTC. Its protein is CASSTNTGLREQFF.

This chain joins TRBV5-1 and TRBJ2-7; D possibly corresponds to TRBD1 (5 bases). The CDR3 runs to 14 residues. Germline values: CDR1 SGHRS, CDR2 YFSETQ. V lost 0 bases, J lost 0 bases, and 7 bases lay in between. The DNA of the CDR3 is TGCGCCAGCAGCTTGGCAGGGTACTCCTACGAGCAGTACTTC. It translates to CASSLAGYSYEQYF. The full variable domain, in which reference TRBV5-1 and TRBJ2-7 provide the parts outside the CDR3, is KAGVTQTPRYLIKTRGQQVTLSCSPISGHRSVSWYQQTPGQGLQFLFEYFSETQRNKGNFPGRFSGRQFSNSRSEMNVSTLELGDSALYLCASSLAGYSYEQYFGPGTRLTVT.

The rearrangement joins TRBV18 to TRBJ2-1, with a tentative D call TRBD2 (5 bases). CDR3 size: 17 residues. V shed 3 bases and J shed 7 bases, with 22 bases lying between them. Germline V gives CDR1 KGHSH, CDR2 LQKENI. The CDR3 here is CASSPRLGVPLMNEQFF. CDR3 DNA: TGTGCCAGCTCACCGCGGCTGGGAGTCCCCCTGATGAATGAGCAGTTCTTC.

This clone was observed a few times. V is TRBV7-9 and J is TRBJ2-7; the D gene is possibly TRBD1 (6 bases). Germline V gene lookup returns CDR1 SEHNR and CDR2 FQNEAQ (reference sequence). Deletions cut 4 bases from V and 9 bases from J, with 13 bases between. The CDR3 has 12 residues. The CDR3 region is CASSSQGLWQYF. CDR3 coding DNA: TGTGCCAGCAGCTCACAGGGCCTTTGGCAGTACTTC.

The chain carries TRBV7-2 and TRBJ2-3, with 7 positions matching TRBD2. Germline V gene data show CDR1 as SGHTA and CDR2 as FQGNSA. CDR3 length: 16 residues. The J segment lost 3 bases and the V segment lost 3 bases, leaving 9 bases of the junction unmatched. The CDR3 coding sequence is TGTGCCAGCAGCTTCCAAGGACTAGTGGGGACAGATACGCAGTATTTT. As protein: CASSFQGLVGTDTQYF.

V and J are TRBV18 and TRBJ2-6; 7 bases match TRBD2. The V segment lost 4 bases and the J segment 0 bases; nucleotides outside the gene matches: 12. This CDR3 contains 19 residues. Per germline, CDR1 KGHSH and CDR2 LQKENI. CDR3 nucleotide sequence: TGTGCCAGCTCACACCGAATTCCTAGCGGAACCTCTGGGGCCAACGTCCTGACTTTC. It yields the protein CASSHRIPSGTSGANVLTF.

This clone was detected a few times. The rearrangement joins TRBV7-2 to TRBJ2-3, with 8 bases matching TRBD2. CDR3 length equals 15 residues. V shed 1 base, J shed 4 bases, and the junction held 4 bases outside the gene matches. Germline CDR1 reads SGHTA; CDR2 reads FQGNSA. DNA of the CDR3: TGTGCCAGCAGCTTAGTGCCGGGAGGGCCAGATACGCAGTATTTT. It translates to CASSLVPGGPDTQYF.